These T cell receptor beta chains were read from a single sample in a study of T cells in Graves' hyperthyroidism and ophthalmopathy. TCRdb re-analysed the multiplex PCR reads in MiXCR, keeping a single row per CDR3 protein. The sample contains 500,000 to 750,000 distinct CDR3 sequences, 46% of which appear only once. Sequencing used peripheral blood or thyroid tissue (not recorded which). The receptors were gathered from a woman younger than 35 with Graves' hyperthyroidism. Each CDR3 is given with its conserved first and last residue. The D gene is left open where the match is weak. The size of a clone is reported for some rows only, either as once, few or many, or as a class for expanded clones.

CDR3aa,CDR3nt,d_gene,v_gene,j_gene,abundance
CASSLFESSYNEQFF,TGTGCCAGCAGTTTATTCGAGAGCTCCTACAATGAGCAGTTCTTC,NA,TRBV12-3/TRBV12-4,TRBJ2-1,many
CSAREAGGQNTEAFF,TGCAGTGCTAGAGAGGCAGGGGGACAGAACACTGAAGCTTTCTTT,TRBD1,TRBV20-1,TRBJ1-1,many
CASSDLMRRERYEQYF,TGTGCCAGCAGTGATCTTATGAGGCGGGAGCGTTACGAGCAGTACTTC,TRBD2,TRBV2,TRBJ2-7,many
CASSPDSFGNQPQHF,TGTGCCAGCAGCCCGGACAGTTTTGGCAATCAGCCCCAGCATTTT,NA,TRBV7-3,TRBJ1-5,NA
CASSGTGARDTQYF,TGTGCCAGCAGTGGGACAGGGGCCAGAGATACCCAGTACTTC,TRBD1,TRBV6-5,TRBJ2-5,many
CASSATSGTYNEQFF,TGCGCCAGCAGTGCTACTAGCGGGACATACAATGAGCAGTTCTTC,TRBD2,TRBV5-1,TRBJ2-1,few
CAWRGGRQPQHF,TGTGCCTGGAGGGGGGGAAGGCAGCCCCAGCATTTT,NA,TRBV19,TRBJ1-5,NA
CASSLAVIVGTGELFF,TGTGCCAGCAGTTTAGCTGTGATAGTTGGCACCGGGGAGCTGTTTTTT,NA,TRBV12-3/TRBV12-4,TRBJ2-2,many
CASSLRTLDTQYF,TGTGCCAGCAGTCTCCGGACCCTAGATACGCAGTATTTT,NA,TRBV12-3/TRBV12-4,TRBJ2-3,few
CSARGVDDVRYNEQYF,TGCAGTGCTAGAGGGGTGGACGACGTACGCTACAATGAGCAGTACTTC,NA,TRBV20-1,TRBJ2-7,NA
CASRSPPGGVVGWHTEAFF,TGTGCCAGCAGGTCCCCTCCGGGGGGCGTTGTTGGCTGGCACACTGAAGCTTTCTTT,NA,TRBV7-9,TRBJ1-1,NA